This T cell receptor beta chain was sequenced during a study of blood T cell repertoires in COVID-19. Study overall: Acute-phase and convalescent COVID-19 samples originated in the United States, Italy and Spain. Nucleic acid was either cDNA or gDNA, and it came from T cells, B-cell-depleted T cells, or PBMCs.

CDR1 is SGHVS and CDR2 is FQNEAQ in the germline V gene. The CDR3 covers 14 residues. V gave up 5 bases and J gave up 3 bases; unmatched junction bases: 5. Generated by immunoSEQ multiplex PCR, the TCRdb table keeps only in-frame clones and is missing some. The top ten clones hold roughly 7.6% of a sample with approximately 210,000 clones, approximately 85% of them seen once. V usage is TRBV7-8 and J usage is TRBJ1-1, with TRBD1 matching 8 bases. Sequencing used peripheral blood. This TCR was recovered from a woman aged 50 to 65 with active or convalescent COVID-19. The CDR3 loop is CASSPGQGHTEAFF. The CDR3 DNA is TGTGCCAGCAGCCCCGGACAGGGACACACTGAAGCTTTCTTT. The whole variable domain, remainder taken from reference TRBV7-8 and TRBJ1-1, is GAGVSQSPRYKVAKRGQDVALRCDPISGHVSLFWYQQALGQGPEFLTYFQNEAQLDKSGLPSDRFFAERPEGSVSTLKIQRTQQEDSAVYLCASSPGQGHTEAFFGQGTRLTVV.